The rows below give T cell receptor beta chains drawn from one sample of a study of somatic mutations in cytotoxic T cells in rheumatoid arthritis. Profiled with immunoSEQ multiplex PCR; TCRdb holds only in-frame clones, not every one. This repertoire shows a few thousand clones, approximately 70% found once; its top ten account for about an eighth. The specimen was CD8+ T cells sorted from synovial fluid. All receptors come from a woman under 30 with rheumatoid arthritis. CDR3s include the opening cysteine and the closing phenylalanine or tryptophan. The D gene is left open where the match is weak. Expanded clones get a size class; other rows say once, few or many, or leave the size out.

CDR3 protein | CDR3 DNA | J gene | clone size | D gene | V gene
CASSLTGTRTDTQYF | TGTGCCAGCAGTCTTACAGGGACCCGCACAGATACGCAGTATTTT | TRBJ2-3 | once | NA | TRBV7-2
CASSGGGADTQYF | TGTGCCAGCAGCGGAGGGGGGGCAGATACGCAGTATTTT | TRBJ2-3 | NA | NA | TRBV9
CASSPQGTGVTYEQYF | TGCGCCAGCAGCCCCCAGGGGACAGGGGTAACCTACGAGCAGTACTTC | TRBJ2-7 | once | TRBD1 | TRBV4-1
CASSPTGIHEQYF | TGTGCCAGCAGCCCCACGGGAATTCACGAGCAGTACTTC | TRBJ2-7 | NA | NA | TRBV7-2
CASSPLDFYEQYF | TGTGCCAGCAGTCCCCTGGACTTCTACGAGCAGTACTTC | TRBJ2-7 | NA | NA | TRBV28
CASSLGQGLNYGYTF | TGTGCCAGCAGTTTAGGTCAGGGCCTTAACTATGGCTACACCTTC | TRBJ1-2 | NA | NA | TRBV27
CASSPGGGGNTEAFF | TGTGCCAGCAGTCCCGGTGGGGGAGGGAACACTGAAGCTTTCTTT | TRBJ1-1 | NA | NA | TRBV6-1
CASSLSETGYEQYF | TGTGCCAGCAGCCTCAGCGAGACCGGGTACGAGCAGTACTTC | TRBJ2-7 | few | NA | TRBV7-9
CASSQGVTQQFF | TGCGCCAGCAGCCAAGGAGTAACGCAGCAGTTCTTC | TRBJ2-1 | NA | NA | TRBV4-1
CAISDVGRTDTQYF | TGTGCCATCAGTGACGTGGGCCGCACAGATACGCAGTATTTT | TRBJ2-3 | NA | NA | TRBV10-3
CASSYSAGPYTGELFF | TGTGCCAGCAGTTACTCAGCGGGACCCTACACCGGGGAGCTGTTTTTT | TRBJ2-2 | NA | TRBD2 | TRBV6-5
CASSQRGAEAFF | TGCGCCAGCAGCCAACGGGGGGCTGAAGCTTTCTTT | TRBJ1-1 | NA | NA | TRBV4-3
CASSPRRGGEKLFF | TGTGCCAGCAGCCCGAGGAGGGGTGGAGAAAAACTGTTTTTT | TRBJ1-4 | NA | NA | TRBV28
CASSPENGGMVNTEAFF | TGTGCCAGCTCACCAGAGAATGGGGGGATGGTGAACACTGAAGCTTTCTTT | TRBJ1-1 | NA | NA | TRBV18
CASSATGSSGSGNTIYF | TGTGCCAGCAGCGCTACAGGGTCTTCGGGCTCTGGAAACACCATATATTTT | TRBJ1-3 | NA | NA | TRBV2
CASSQEPAGILYEQYF | TGCGCCAGCAGCCAAGAACCGGCGGGGATTCTCTACGAGCAGTACTTC | TRBJ2-7 | NA | NA | TRBV4-1
CASSPGVGYEQYF | TGTGCCAGCAGCCCAGGGGTGGGTTACGAGCAGTACTTC | TRBJ2-7 | NA | NA | TRBV6-1
CASSFNTDTQYF | TGTGCCAGCAGTTTCAACACAGATACGCAGTATTTT | TRBJ2-3 | NA | NA | TRBV6-5
CASSFDRGYEQYF | TGTGCCAGCAGTTTCGACAGGGGATACGAGCAGTACTTC | TRBJ2-7 | large | TRBD1 | TRBV6-1
CASSLGGGHNEQFF | TGTGCCAGCAGCTTGGGCGGGGGCCACAATGAGCAGTTCTTC | TRBJ2-1 | NA | NA | TRBV5-6
CASSSTVSYGYTF | TGTGCCAGCAGCTCGACTGTAAGCTATGGCTACACCTTC | TRBJ1-2 | NA | NA | TRBV5-6
CASSILRQPAFF | TGTGCCAGTAGTATACTAAGACAACCAGCTTTCTTT | TRBJ1-1 | few | NA | TRBV19
CASSVDGSGGASTDTQYF | TGTGCCAGCAGCGTAGATGGTAGCGGGGGCGCTAGCACAGATACGCAGTATTTT | TRBJ2-3 | NA | TRBD2 | TRBV9
CASRSHREPPYEQYF | TGTGCCAGCAGGAGTCACAGGGAACCCCCCTACGAGCAGTACTTC | TRBJ2-7 | NA | NA | TRBV6-5
CASSNSYEQYF | TGTGCCAGCTCAAACTCCTACGAGCAGTACTTC | TRBJ2-7 | NA | NA | TRBV5-6
CASSPYGGSNEKLFF | TGTGCCAGCAGCCCCTACGGAGGTTCTAATGAAAAACTGTTTTTT | TRBJ1-4 | NA | NA | TRBV9
CASSADRAQPQHF | TGCGCCAGCAGTGCCGACAGGGCCCAGCCCCAGCATTTT | TRBJ1-5 | NA | TRBD1 | TRBV10-2
CALHREFAGSEQYF | TGTGCCCTACACCGGGAATTTGCAGGTAGTGAGCAGTACTTC | TRBJ2-7 | NA | NA | TRBV19
CASRPTGGQPQHF | TGTGCCAGCAGACCGACAGGGGGTCAGCCCCAGCATTTT | TRBJ1-5 | NA | TRBD1 | TRBV28
CASRWSGSTDTQYF | TGTGCCAGCAGGTGGAGCGGGAGCACAGATACGCAGTATTTT | TRBJ2-3 | NA | NA | TRBV27
CASSLVLHEQYF | TGTGCCAGCAGCTTAGTACTCCACGAGCAGTACTTC | TRBJ2-7 | NA | NA | TRBV7-2
CASSLLAGDGEQFF | TGTGCCAGCAGCTTACTAGCGGGAGACGGTGAGCAGTTCTTC | TRBJ2-1 | NA | TRBD2 | TRBV7-9
CASSLVGLSDGYTF | TGTGCCAGCAGCTTGGTCGGTCTGTCGGATGGCTACACCTTC | TRBJ1-2 | NA | NA | TRBV7-9
CATKGTVLSSTGELFF | TGCGCCACCAAGGGGACAGTTCTCTCTTCGACCGGGGAGCTGTTTTTT | TRBJ2-2 | once | TRBD1 | TRBV10-2
CASRSADEGETQYF | TGTGCCAGTAGATCAGCCGACGAGGGAGAGACCCAGTACTTC | TRBJ2-5 | NA | NA | TRBV19
CASSYRTENYGYTF | TGTGCCAGCAGTTACCGGACAGAAAACTATGGCTACACCTTC | TRBJ1-2 | large | NA | TRBV6-5
CASSLGQPSYEQYF | TGTGCCAGCAGTTTGGGACAGCCATCCTACGAGCAGTACTTC | TRBJ2-7 | NA | TRBD1 | TRBV27
CATSSRPGTSTYEQYF | TGTGCCACCAGCAGCAGACCGGGGACTTCTACCTACGAGCAGTACTTC | TRBJ2-7 | few | NA | TRBV15
CASSPGGIYEQYF | TGTGCCAGCAGCCCGGGAGGGATCTACGAGCAGTACTTC | TRBJ2-7 | NA | TRBD2 | TRBV2
CASTPREGSYEQYF | TGTGCCAGCACCCCTCGGGAGGGCTCCTACGAGCAGTACTTC | TRBJ2-7 | NA | TRBD2 | TRBV9
CASSESGVGSYEQYF | TGCGCCAGCAGTGAGTCAGGGGTCGGATCCTACGAGCAGTACTTC | TRBJ2-7 | NA | NA | TRBV10-1
CATSGRFNSPLHF | TGTGCCACCAGCGGCAGATTCAATTCACCCCTCCACTTT | TRBJ1-6 | NA | NA | TRBV15
CATSEREGHYEQYF | TGTGCCACCAGCGAGCGGGAGGGCCACTACGAGCAGTACTTC | TRBJ2-7 | NA | TRBD2 | TRBV15
CASSLVGYSGSYNEQFF | TGTGCCAGCAGCTTAGTAGGGTATAGCGGTTCCTACAATGAGCAGTTCTTC | TRBJ2-1 | once | NA | TRBV7-6
CASSEVQAMDTQYF | TGTGCCAGCAGTGAAGTCCAGGCGATGGATACGCAGTATTTT | TRBJ2-3 | NA | NA | TRBV2
CASSIDGGLNYGYTF | TGTGCCAGTAGTATAGATGGCGGCCTCAACTATGGCTACACCTTC | TRBJ1-2 | NA | NA | TRBV19
CAGRSLPNTEAFF | TGTGCCGGCAGGTCCCTTCCGAACACTGAAGCTTTCTTT | TRBJ1-1 | NA | NA | TRBV6-5
CASSVGGREIEPQHF | TGTGCCAGCAGCGTAGGAGGCAGGGAAATCGAGCCCCAGCATTTT | TRBJ1-5 | NA | NA | TRBV9
CASSLASSGRSYNEQFF | TGCGCCAGCAGCTTGGCCTCTAGCGGGAGGTCCTACAATGAGCAGTTCTTC | TRBJ2-1 | NA | TRBD2 | TRBV5-1
CAWRVTSGRTVSLNNSPLHF | TGTGCCTGGAGGGTAACATCCGGAAGGACAGTTTCTTTGAATAATTCACCCCTCCACTTT | TRBJ1-6 | NA | NA | TRBV30
CAWSGRLEETEAFF | TGTGCCTGGAGTGGCCGCCTGGAGGAAACTGAAGCTTTCTTT | TRBJ1-1 | few | NA | TRBV30
CASSKDRGTTDTQYF | TGTGCCAGCAGCAAAGACAGGGGGACGACAGATACGCAGTATTTT | TRBJ2-3 | NA | TRBD1 | TRBV7-2
CASSPPGQGYGYTF | TGTGCCAGCAGTCCACCCGGACAGGGCTATGGCTACACCTTC | TRBJ1-2 | NA | TRBD1 | TRBV28
CAWDRGTTYEQYF | TGTGCCTGGGACAGGGGGACCACCTACGAGCAGTACTTC | TRBJ2-7 | NA | TRBD1 | TRBV30
CASSVGLAYEQYF | TGTGCCAGTAGTGTGGGACTAGCCTACGAGCAGTACTTC | TRBJ2-7 | NA | TRBD2 | TRBV19
CASSETGRHQPQHF | TGTGCCAGCAGCGAGACAGGGAGGCATCAGCCCCAGCATTTT | TRBJ1-5 | NA | TRBD1 | TRBV7-9
CASSKLAGEADTQYF | TGTGCCAGCAGTAAATTAGCGGGAGAAGCAGATACGCAGTATTTT | TRBJ2-3 | NA | TRBD2 | TRBV6-1
CASTGGLQPQHF | TGTGCCAGTACTGGGGGCCTTCAGCCCCAGCATTTT | TRBJ1-5 | NA | NA | TRBV19
CASSFYSAGLSYEQYF | TGTGCCAGCAGCTTCTATTCAGCGGGGCTCTCCTACGAGCAGTACTTC | TRBJ2-7 | NA | TRBD2 | TRBV7-2
CASIGDRGLYGYTF | TGTGCCAGCATTGGGGACAGGGGCCTCTATGGCTACACCTTC | TRBJ1-2 | NA | NA | TRBV21-1